These 30 T cell receptor beta chains were all obtained from the same sample, sequenced in a study of shared clonotypes between healthy human individuals (dated by TCRdb to the early 2020s). CD8 naive samples consisted of CD45RO-negative cells that were positively selected for CCR7, yielding a CD45RA+CCR7+ population without TemRA cells. Library construction relied on the immunoSEQ multiplex PCR assay. The table was pulled from immuneACCESS by TCRdb, which kept in-frame rearrangements only. Such tables lose some clones; where checked, under half of the loss comes from unresolved V genes, and the rest has no known cause. For this sample the table gives around 1.9 million clones, of which about 93% were detected only once. The top ten hold around 1.7% of the sample. The specimen sequenced was naive CD8+ T cells from PBMCs. The cell subset or site label on this specimen signifies: CD45RA+CCR7+. These receptors were collected from a man between 18 and 29 years old in good health. Some clones in this sample may be carry-over from other donors' samples.

In regard to this clone: Other DNA sequences in this specimen translate into the identical CDR3. Here the CDR3 reads CASSLGRSSYNEQFF. CDR3 coding DNA: TGTGCCAGCAGCCTGGGAAGGAGCTCCTACAATGAGCAGTTCTTC. The rearrangement uses TRBV27 and TRBJ2-1; D gene unclear. Looked up from germline, CDR1 is MNHEY and CDR2 is SMNVEV (reference sequence). Trimming cost V 6 bases and J 0 bases, with 12 bases left between them. The CDR3 totals 15 residues.

V gene TRBV14 combines with J gene TRBJ2-7, with 11 bases matching TRBD1. Looked up from germline, CDR1 is SGHDN and CDR2 is FVKESK. J was trimmed by 2 bases and V by 5 bases; bases with no gene match: 8. This CDR3 is 16 amino acids long. The CDR3 nucleotides read TGTGCCAGCAGCTCACGGGACAGGGGGTTCCCCTACGAGCAGTACTTC. Amino acids: CASSSRDRGFPYEQYF.

The gene calls are TRBV7-9 and TRBJ1-1; 7 positions agree with TRBD1. The CDR3 has 12 residues. CDR1 and CDR2 (germline): SEHNR, FQNEAQ (reference sequence). Germline trimming cut 1 base from V and 14 bases from J; bases unmatched to any gene: 7. The CDR3: CASSLGGQSGFF. DNA for the CDR3: TGTGCCAGCAGCTTAGGGGGACAGTCTGGCTTCTTT. The variable domain in full, completed from reference TRBV7-9 and TRBJ1-1, reads DTGVSQNPRHKITKRGQNVTFRCDPISEHNRLYWYRQTLGQGPEFLTYFQNEAQLEKSRLLSDRFSAERPKGSFSTLEIQRTEQGDSAMYLCASSLGGQSGFFGQGTRLTVV.

This clone showed up just a few times. This sequence joins TRBV5-5 and TRBJ1-5; the D is unclear. Germline CDR1 SGHKS, CDR2 YYEKEE (reference sequence). The CDR3 is 13 residues long. V was cut by 1 base and J by 4 bases, with 6 bases left in between. CDR3 amino acids: CASSLSDNQPQHF. As DNA, the CDR3 is TGTGCCAGCAGCTTGTCGGATAATCAGCCCCAGCATTTT.

The chain combines TRBV15 with TRBJ2-3; 10 nucleotides match TRBD2. V dropped 4 bases and J dropped 0; count of bases not matched to a gene: 4. This CDR3 comprises 16 residues. Per the germline V gene, CDR1 is LNHNV and CDR2 is YYDKDF (reference sequence). The CDR3 DNA sequence: TGTGCCACCAGCATTGGGACTAGCGCGAGCACAGATACGCAGTATTTT. As protein: CATSIGTSASTDTQYF.

The chain carries TRBV27 and TRBJ2-7; D could derive from TRBD1 or TRBD2 (5 bases each). The V end was cut by 6 bases, the J end by 2 bases, with 14 bases between. CDR1 and CDR2 from the germline V gene are MNHEY and SMNVEV (reference sequence). The CDR3 extends over 14 amino acids. The CDR3 reads CASRIRDGTYEQYF. CDR3 DNA sequence: TGTGCCAGCAGAATCCGGGACGGAACCTACGAGCAGTACTTC.

This clone has only a few counts. The V and J genes are TRBV25-1 and TRBJ1-1; the D gene is possibly TRBD1 (5 bases). The CDR3 has 14 amino acids. From germline, CDR1 is MGHDK and CDR2 SYGVNS. V lost 6 bases to trimming and J lost 3 bases, with 14 bases between them. CDR3 sequence reads: CASRSGGRDTEAFF. CDR3 DNA sequence: TGTGCCAGCAGGTCGGGGGGTAGGGACACTGAAGCTTTCTTT.

This chain connects TRBV9 to TRBJ1-4, with no clear D. The CDR3 covers 15 residues. The V and J ends lost 2 bases and 5 bases respectively, with 13 bases between them. CDR1 and CDR2 from the germline V gene are SGDLS and YYNGEE. CDR3 coding DNA: TGTGCCAGCAGCGTGGGCGGAGCGCTAAATGAAAAACTGTTTTTT. Encoded protein: CASSVGGALNEKLFF.

The rearrangement uses TRBV30 and TRBJ2-5, with 12 bases lining up with TRBD2. The CDR3 covers 15 residues. V lost 2 bases and J lost 3; bases outside the gene matches: 4. CDR1 is GTSNPN, CDR2 SVGIG, per germline (reference sequence). The CDR3 region has the DNA TGTGCCTGGAGTATCAGACTAGCGGGAGAAGAGACCCAGTACTTC. Amino acids: CAWSIRLAGEETQYF.

The chain has TRBV11-2 and TRBJ2-5; TRBD1 agrees at 7 bases. V was clipped by 5 bases and J by 5 bases; unmatched bases: 11. This CDR3 has 15 amino acids. CDR1 and CDR2 (germline): SGHAT, FQNNGV. CDR3 coding DNA: TGTGCCAGCAGCACCTCCGACAGGGTCGGCGAGACCCAGTACTTC. It yields the protein CASSTSDRVGETQYF.

V gene TRBV12-2 combines with J gene TRBJ1-2; the table's D call TRBD1 went unverified against the DNA. TRBV12-2 is tagged as a pseudogene. This CDR3 is 13 amino acids long. The CDR3 DNA reads TGTGCAAGTCGCTTACAGGGGGCTAATGGCTACACCTTC. It yields the protein CASRLQGANGYTF.

The chain recombines TRBV9 with TRBJ2-7; TRBD1 matches at 8 bases. CDR1 SGDLS and CDR2 YYNGEE come from the germline V gene. The CDR3 is 14 amino acids. V lost 7 bases, J lost 2 bases, and 8 bases stayed unmatched. CDR3 in amino acids: CASGETGAPYEQYF. The CDR3 nucleotides read TGTGCCAGCGGAGAGACAGGGGCCCCCTACGAGCAGTACTTC.

DNA of the CDR3: TGTGCCAGCAGTGACATGGGACAGGGTCAAGGCTACACCTTC. It codes for CASSDMGQGQGYTF. The chain joins TRBV6-1 to TRBJ1-2, with TRBD1 matching 9 bases. This CDR3 is built from 14 residues. V lost 3 bases, J lost 8 bases, and 7 bases stayed unmatched. Germline-derived CDR1 and CDR2 are MNHNS and SASEGT.

The gene calls are TRBV18 and TRBJ2-3, with D hard to call. Germline-derived CDR1 and CDR2 are KGHSH and LQKENI. Between the trimmed V and J ends, which lost 3 bases and 3 bases, there was a span of 10 bases. This CDR3 comprises 14 residues. The chain's CDR3 is CASSPAPSTDTQYF. The CDR3 nucleotides are TGTGCCAGCTCACCCGCTCCGTCAACAGATACGCAGTATTTT.

The chain carries TRBV28 and TRBJ2-4, with TRBD1 identical over 8 bases. The CDR3 contains 16 residues. V trimming: 5 bases; J trimming: 0 bases; junction bases outside the gene matches: 6. From germline, CDR1 is MDHEN and CDR2 SYDVKM. This CDR3 is CASSPGQGKAKNIQYF. CDR3 coding DNA: TGTGCCAGCAGTCCTGGACAGGGTAAAGCCAAAAACATTCAGTACTTC.

V gene TRBV19 combines with J gene TRBJ2-5; 7 bases map to TRBD1. The CDR3 is 14 amino acids. Looked up from germline, CDR1 is LNHDA and CDR2 is SQIVND (reference sequence). The V segment lost 6 bases and the J segment 3 bases; nucleotides outside the gene matches: 7. The CDR3 loop is CASRNGTDEETQYF. The CDR3 nucleotides are TGTGCCAGTAGGAATGGGACAGATGAAGAGACCCAGTACTTC.

This chain links TRBV6-5 with TRBJ1-1; tentative D call: TRBD1 (5 bases). CDR1 MNHEY and CDR2 SVGAGI come from the germline V gene. Trimming removed 7 bases at V and 4 bases at J, with 13 bases between. CDR3 length: 13 residues. The CDR3 sequence is CASTQGGLTEAFF. The CDR3 DNA sequence: TGTGCCAGCACCCAGGGAGGGCTCACTGAAGCTTTCTTT.

The chain is built from TRBV13 and TRBJ2-5; D not certain. The CDR3 extends over 14 amino acids. V lost 4 bases to trimming and J lost 3 bases, with 12 bases between them. The V gene's germline CDR1 is PRHDT and CDR2 FYEKMQ (reference sequence). The CDR3 nucleotides read TGTGCCAGCAGCTCACCCGAAGAGGAAGAGACCCAGTACTTC. The encoded protein is CASSSPEEEETQYF.

In its sample, this clone was seen a few times. This chain uses TRBV10-3 with TRBJ1-5; maybe TRBD1 (5 bases). V was pared by 6 bases and J by 0 bases, with 6 bases between. Germline-derived CDR1 and CDR2 are ENHRY and SYGVKD. The CDR3 covers 13 residues. The chain's CDR3 is CAIRQASNQPQHF. The CDR3 nucleotides read TGTGCCATCAGACAGGCTAGCAATCAGCCCCAGCATTTT.

The chain employs TRBV5-5 and TRBJ2-1; D is unclear. This CDR3 contains 12 residues. The germline V gene encodes CDR1 SGHKS and CDR2 YYEKEE (reference sequence). With 0 bases removed from V and 13 bases from J, the gap between germline ends came to 11 bases. The CDR3 bases are TGTGCCAGCAGCTTGGTTGGGTCTGTACAGTTCTTC. Translating it yields CASSLVGSVQFF.

This chain uses TRBV11-2 with TRBJ2-1; 8 bases line up with TRBD2. With 3 bases clipped from V and 1 base from J, the junction kept 5 bases outside the gene matches. Germline lookup yields CDR1 SGHAT and CDR2 FQNNGV. There are 16 residues in the CDR3. Here the CDR3 reads CASSLGIAGSYNEQFF. CDR3 bases: TGTGCCAGCAGCTTGGGGATAGCGGGGTCCTACAATGAGCAGTTCTTC.

This clone appeared a single time. The rearrangement joins TRBV7-8 to TRBJ2-3, with 9 bases matching TRBD2. Germline lookup yields CDR1 SGHVS and CDR2 FQNEAQ. Trimming took 5 bases from V and 4 from J; bases not matched to a gene: 13. The CDR3 runs 17 residues. The CDR3 here is CASSPIAGVILPDTQYF. The CDR3 nucleotides are TGTGCCAGCAGCCCCATAGCGGGAGTAATTTTACCAGATACGCAGTATTTT.

The chain employs TRBV2 and TRBJ2-1; 8 bases are shared with TRBD2. The CDR3 extends over 15 amino acids. Germline V gene lookup returns CDR1 SNHLY and CDR2 FYNNEI. V trimming: 2 bases; J trimming: 9 bases; junction bases outside the gene matches: 9. CDR3 sequence (DNA): TGTGCCAGCAGTGAACCCGGGAGGGCCTATTTTGAGCAGTTCTTC. Its protein is CASSEPGRAYFEQFF. The full variable domain, with the rest looked up from reference TRBV2 and TRBJ2-1, is EPEVTQTPSHQVTQMGQEVILRCVPISNHLYFYWYRQILGQKVEFLVSFYNNEISEKSEIFDDQFSVERPDGSNFTLKIRSTKLEDSAMYFCASSEPGRAYFEQFFGPGTRLTVL.

CDR3 nucleotide sequence: TGTGCCAGCAGCGACCTACACGGTTTCCCATCCTACGAGCAGTACTTC. Translation gives CASSDLHGFPSYEQYF. The rearrangement links TRBV28 to TRBJ2-7; D unclear. Between the trimmed V and J ends, which lost 6 bases and 1 base, there was a span of 19 bases. Germline V CDR1 and CDR2: MDHEN, SYDVKM. This CDR3 is built from 16 residues.

This chain joins TRBV11-2 and TRBJ2-7; D remains ambiguous. Germline V gene data show CDR1 as SGHAT and CDR2 as FQNNGV. The V and J ends lost 5 bases and 4 bases respectively, with 21 bases between them. This CDR3 region has 16 residues. In DNA, the CDR3 is TGTGCCAGCAGCCACGCCAGACGCTTCAGTACTTACGAGCAGTACTTC. Amino acids: CASSHARRFSTYEQYF.

The chain joins TRBV27 to TRBJ1-2, with D unclear. Trimming pared 7 bases from V and 6 bases from J, leaving 15 bases between. The CDR3 sequence is 13 residues long. CDR1 and CDR2 (germline): MNHEY, SMNVEV (reference sequence). CDR3 bases: TGTGCCAGCACTGCAACCGGGAGCCATGGCTACACCTTC. This encodes CASTATGSHGYTF.

This clone was found once. V usage is TRBV28 and J usage is TRBJ2-3; 13 nucleotides align to TRBD2. This CDR3 spans 16 amino acids. V lost 5 bases and J lost 6; bases outside the gene matches: 8. From germline, CDR1 is MDHEN and CDR2 SYDVKM. CDR3 nucleotide sequence: TGTGCCAGCAGTCTGACTAGCGGGAGGTTGCAGGATACGCAGTATTTT. It yields the protein CASSLTSGRLQDTQYF.

The V call is TRBV19, the J call TRBJ2-7, with D perhaps matching TRBD1 (5 bases). The germline CDR1 and CDR2 sequences are LNHDA and SQIVND (reference sequence). The CDR3 extends over 15 amino acids. The V end lost 2 bases, the J end lost 0 bases, and 11 bases lay between the germline ends. This chain's CDR3 is CASSIYAGPSYEQYF. DNA for the CDR3: TGTGCCAGTAGTATATACGCAGGGCCCTCCTACGAGCAGTACTTC.

The chain carries TRBV6-5 and TRBJ2-2; D perhaps matches TRBD2 (7 bases). The V end was cut by 4 bases, the J end by 4 bases, with 16 bases between. The CDR3 spans 16 residues. CDR1 is MNHEY and CDR2 is SVGAGI in the germline V gene. This CDR3 is CASSSPGGISTGELFF. CDR3 coding DNA: TGTGCCAGCAGTTCGCCGGGGGGCATAAGCACCGGGGAGCTGTTTTTT.

A word on this clone: In the same sample, other DNA sequences code for this CDR3. The chain links TRBV5-1 to TRBJ2-7; 11 nucleotides match TRBD2. Germline V gene data show CDR1 as SGHRS and CDR2 as YFSETQ. With 4 bases clipped from V and 3 bases from J, the junction kept 6 bases outside the gene matches. The CDR3 is 15 amino acids. The chain's CDR3 is CASSLGTSGVYEQYF. CDR3 in DNA: TGCGCCAGCAGCCTCGGGACTAGCGGAGTCTACGAGCAGTACTTC.